Below, one T cell receptor beta chain is given with its context. Its specificity is not known. This entry belongs to a study of T cell responses to AZD1222 COVID-19 vaccine. Study-wide results and caveats: Baseline seropositivity occurred in only six AZD1222 recipients. Spike-specific TCR breadth and depth grew following two AZD1222 doses. Clonal diversity was possibly underestimated; the donors were predominantly white British and more often female.

The data were produced by immunoSEQ multiplex PCR, yet TCRdb's version contains in-frame clones alone and is incomplete. The data show about 110,000 clones, nearly 90% seen once. Losses at the gene ends were 6 bases for V and 9 bases for J; bases not matched to a gene: 2. From germline, CDR1 is PRHDT and CDR2 FYEKMQ (reference sequence). The CDR3 runs to 11 residues. Sequences were derived from peripheral blood, sampled 28 days after the second AZD1222 dose. This chain links TRBV13 with TRBJ2-1; 7 nucleotides match TRBD2. The sequence was collected from an adult who received the AZD1222 COVID-19 vaccine. The CDR3 nucleotides are TGTGCCAGCAGGAGCGGGGTTGAGCAGTTCTTC. It encodes CASRSGVEQFF.